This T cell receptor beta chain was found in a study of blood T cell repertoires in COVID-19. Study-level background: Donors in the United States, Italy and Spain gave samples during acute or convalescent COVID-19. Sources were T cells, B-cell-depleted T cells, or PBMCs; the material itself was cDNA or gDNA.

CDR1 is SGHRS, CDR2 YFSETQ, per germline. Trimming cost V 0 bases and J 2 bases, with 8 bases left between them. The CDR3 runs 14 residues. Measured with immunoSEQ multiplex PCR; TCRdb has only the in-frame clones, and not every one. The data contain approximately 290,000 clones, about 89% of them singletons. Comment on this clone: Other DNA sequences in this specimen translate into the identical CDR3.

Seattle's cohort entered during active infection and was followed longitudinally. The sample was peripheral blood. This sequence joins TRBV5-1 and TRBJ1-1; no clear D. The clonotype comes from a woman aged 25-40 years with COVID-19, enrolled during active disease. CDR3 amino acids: CASSLDSSNTEAFF. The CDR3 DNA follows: TGCGCCAGCAGCTTGGACAGTTCTAACACTGAAGCTTTCTTT.